These 5 T cell receptor beta chains came from one sample sequenced in a study of cytomegalovirus exposure and HLA in healthy donors. With 60 Vbeta and 13 Jbeta primers, the PCR was carried out. Only in-frame clones appear in the TCRdb table, and some are missing; sequencing was by immunoSEQ multiplex PCR. This table holds about 140,000 clones, approximately 80% found once. The sequenced sample was PBMCs. The receptors stem from a male donor in good health and CMV-seronegative.

The genes are TRBV7-2 and TRBJ2-5, with D maybe TRBD1 (6 bases). The ends were cut back, 1 base at V and 4 bases at J, with 16 bases in the middle. Germline CDR1 and CDR2: SGHTA and FQGNSA. This CDR3 spans 16 amino acids. CDR3 sequence: CASSLVPIGGTETQYF. For the CDR3, the DNA is TGTGCCAGCAGCTTAGTACCTATAGGGGGTACAGAGACCCAGTACTTC.

This clone came up a few times. V is TRBV2 and J is TRBJ1-1; D remains unclear. Germline CDR1 and CDR2: SNHLY and FYNNEI. This CDR3 has 11 amino acids. Trimming stripped 1 base from V and 12 bases from J, with 9 bases between. CDR3 loop: CASSEVIPSFF. DNA of the CDR3: TGTGCCAGCAGTGAAGTAATTCCGTCTTTCTTT. Combining the CDR3 with reference TRBV2 and TRBJ1-1 gives the whole variable domain EPEVTQTPSHQVTQMGQEVILRCVPISNHLYFYWYRQILGQKVEFLVSFYNNEISEKSEIFDDQFSVERPDGSNFTLKIRSTKLEDSAMYFCASSEVIPSFFGQGTRLTVV.

The chain uses TRBV18 and TRBJ1-2, with a weak D call TRBD1 (5 bases). The CDR3 length is 13 residues. The V end was cut by 3 bases, the J end by 6 bases, with 11 bases between. CDR1 is KGHSH and CDR2 is LQKENI in the germline V gene. The CDR3 DNA reads as TGTGCCAGCTCACCCCAGGGTAGAGATGGCTACACCTTC. It encodes CASSPQGRDGYTF. The full variable domain, with the rest looked up from reference TRBV18 and TRBJ1-2, is NAGVMQNPRHLVRRRGQEARLRCSPMKGHSHVYWYRQLPEEGLKFMVYLQKENIIDESGMPKERFSAEFPKEGPSILRIQQVVRGDSAAYFCASSPQGRDGYTFGSGTRLTVV.

The chain uses TRBV30 and TRBJ2-5; D call uncertain. This CDR3 spans 11 amino acids. In germline, CDR1 is GTSNPN, CDR2 SVGIG (reference sequence). V lost 0 bases and J 5 bases, leaving 4 bases between the germline ends. CDR3 nucleotide sequence: TGTGCCTGGAGTGTACGGGAGACCCAGTACTTC. This gives the protein CAWSVRETQYF.

The chain is built from TRBV4-3 and TRBJ2-6; D might be TRBD1 (5 bases). This CDR3 is 18 amino acids long. The germline gives CDR1 LGHNA, CDR2 YSLEER. Trimming took off 0 bases at V and 0 bases at J, with 12 bases between the two ends. CDR3 loop: CASSQDRQGGSGANVLTF. In nucleotides, the CDR3 is TGCGCCAGCAGCCAAGACCGTCAGGGTGGCTCTGGGGCCAACGTCCTGACTTTC.